Each of the 30 T cell receptor beta chains below was sequenced from the same sample in a study of response to subunit inactivated influenza vaccine. TCRdb redid the calling of the RT-PCR reads with MiXCR, one entry per CDR3 protein. The data show about 780,000 distinct CDR3 sequences, around 18% seen once. Specimen: PBMCs from blood, collected approximately 5 days after vaccination. Receptors were obtained from a man aged 45-60 years who received an inactivated influenza vaccine.

In its sample, this clonotype was seen a few times. This chain links TRBV5-1 with TRBJ1-6; 7 bases fit TRBD1. V gave up 4 bases and J gave up 10 bases; unmatched junction bases: 8. Germline V CDR1 and CDR2: SGHRS, YFSETQ. The CDR3 runs to 14 residues. CDR3 loop: CASSLKGAGSPLHF. The CDR3 DNA reads as TGCGCCAGCAGCCTTAAGGGGGCGGGCTCACCCCTCCACTTT.

This clonotype has ten or more counts. The chain uses TRBV4-3 and TRBJ2-1; no reliable D call. Per the germline V gene, CDR1 is LGHNA and CDR2 is YSLEER. The CDR3 spans 15 residues. Trimming took 0 bases from V and 3 from J, leaving 9 bases between them. CDR3 protein: CASSQETAYYNEQFF. In DNA form, the CDR3 reads TGCGCCAGCAGCCAAGAAACGGCCTACTACAATGAGCAGTTCTTC.

The chain carries TRBV6-2 or TRBV6-3 and TRBJ1-6; tentatively, D is TRBD1 (5 bases). V was cut by 10 bases and J by 9 bases, with 16 bases left in between. This CDR3 is 13 amino acids long. The germline gives CDR1 MNHEY, CDR2 SVGEGT. The CDR3 loop is CATPGGVSSPLHF. CDR3 coding DNA: TGTGCCACCCCGGGGGGGGTATCTTCACCCCTCCACTTT.

This clonotype was observed many times. The rearrangement links TRBV4-1 to TRBJ2-1; D gene uncertain. V lost 4 bases, J lost 9 bases, and 16 bases lay in between. Germline values: CDR1 MGHRA, CDR2 YSYEKL. CDR3 length: 14 residues. The CDR3 DNA follows: TGCGCCAGCAGCCCCCCAAGCGCAGCGACTGAGCAGTTCTTC. Its translation: CASSPPSAATEQFF.

The chain combines TRBV6-1 with TRBJ2-1, with TRBD2 matching 7 bases. The germline CDR1 and CDR2 sequences are MNHNS and SASEGT. CDR3 size: 14 residues. J was trimmed by 6 bases and V by 5 bases; bases with no gene match: 7. The CDR3 region has the DNA TGTGCCAGCAGTCCTCGTGGACTAGTCAATGAGCAGTTCTTC. This sequence encodes CASSPRGLVNEQFF.

The sample holds many counts of this clonotype. This CDR3 reads CASSPRAASTDTQYF. In DNA form, the CDR3 reads TGTGCCAGCAGTCCCCGGGCAGCCAGCACAGATACGCAGTATTTT. The chain joins TRBV12-3 or TRBV12-4 to TRBJ2-3, with no clear D. CDR3 length equals 15 residues. V lost 5 bases and J 0 bases, leaving 12 bases between the germline ends.

This chain joins TRBV4-3 and TRBJ2-1; D is possibly TRBD2 (7 bases). This CDR3 contains 16 residues. With 4 bases removed from V and 7 bases from J, the gap between germline ends came to 20 bases. Germline V CDR1 and CDR2: LGHNA, YSLEER. CDR3 loop: CASSPRDIAGGNEQFF. The DNA for the CDR3 is TGCGCCAGCAGCCCCCGGGACATTGCCGGGGGGAATGAGCAGTTCTTC.

The genes are TRBV25-1 and TRBJ1-6, with D possibly TRBD1 on 6 matching bases. Trimming shortened V by 2 bases and J by 9 bases, and 11 bases separated the two germline ends. The CDR3 runs 14 residues. Germline values: CDR1 MGHDK, CDR2 SYGVNS. This CDR3 is CASSETGFASPLHF. The CDR3 coding sequence is TGTGCCAGCAGTGAAACAGGGTTCGCTTCACCCCTCCACTTT.

The chain recombines TRBV4-2 with TRBJ1-1; D call uncertain. The CDR3 covers 13 residues. The V end was cut by 1 base, the J end by 7 bases, with 10 bases between. The germline CDR1 and CDR2 sequences are LGHNA and YNFKEQ. The CDR3 region is CASSQGRDYEAFF. In DNA form, the CDR3 reads TGTGCCAGCAGCCAAGGCCGGGATTATGAAGCTTTCTTT.

This clonotype was counted between two and nine times. The J gene is TRBJ2-5, the V gene TRBV20-1, with 9 bases that match TRBD1. In germline, CDR1 is DFQATT, CDR2 SNEGSKA (reference sequence). The CDR3 extends over 14 amino acids. V lost 1 base and J lost 5; bases outside the gene matches: 5. For the CDR3, the DNA is TGCAGTGCTAGAGGGGGACAGGGCGCGGAGACCCAGTACTTC. Protein product: CSARGGQGAETQYF.

The chain has TRBV4-3 and TRBJ1-1; weak D call: TRBD1 (6 bases). With 1 base removed from V and 7 bases from J, the gap between germline ends came to 16 bases. CDR3 length: 15 residues. Germline lookup yields CDR1 LGHNA and CDR2 YSLEER. The CDR3 is CASSQGVGVQGEAFF. In nucleotides, the CDR3 is TGCGCCAGCAGCCAAGGAGTAGGGGTACAGGGTGAAGCTTTCTTT.

This sequence joins TRBV10-3 and TRBJ2-2, with unresolved D. The length of the CDR3 is 16 residues. In germline, CDR1 is ENHRY, CDR2 SYGVKD. Trimming took 0 bases from V and 2 from J, leaving 10 bases between them. DNA of the CDR3: TGTGCCATCAGTGAGTCGATCAGGCTTAACACCGGGGAGCTGTTTTTT. Translation gives CAISESIRLNTGELFF.

This clonotype has only a few counts. CDR3 protein: CASTRELAGGYNEQFF. Written as DNA, the CDR3 is TGTGCCAGCACCCGTGAGTTAGCGGGGGGCTACAATGAGCAGTTCTTC. The chain is built from TRBV9 and TRBJ2-1, with 10 nucleotides matching TRBD2. Germline loops: CDR1 SGDLS, CDR2 YYNGEE. This CDR3 spans 16 amino acids. J lost 3 bases, V lost 6 bases, and 9 bases had no gene match.

The chain couples TRBV28 to TRBJ1-1, with D possibly matching TRBD1 (6 bases). Trimming stripped 10 bases from V and 10 bases from J, with 16 bases between. The CDR3 covers 11 residues. CDR1 is MDHEN and CDR2 is SYDVKM in the germline V gene. CDR3 loop: CATKQGLSAFF. CDR3 DNA sequence: TGTGCCACCAAACAGGGTTTGTCAGCTTTCTTT.

The chain couples TRBV28 to TRBJ2-1; 7 positions match TRBD2. The length of the CDR3 is 16 residues. The V and J ends lost 6 bases and 5 bases, in that order; junction bases with no gene match: 13. Germline CDR1 is MDHEN and CDR2 is SYDVKM. The CDR3: CASSINMAGENNEQFF. The CDR3 nucleotides are TGTGCCAGCAGCATAAATATGGCGGGGGAGAACAATGAGCAGTTCTTC.

This clonotype was detected ten times or more. V and J are TRBV7-3 and TRBJ2-1; TRBD1 is a possible D gene (5 bases). CDR1 SGHTA and CDR2 FQGTGA come from the germline V gene. The CDR3 is made up of 15 amino acids. V lost 1 base to trimming and J lost 7 bases, with 14 bases between them. This CDR3 reads CASSLRRVAGNEQFF. The CDR3 region has the DNA TGTGCCAGCAGCTTAAGACGGGTCGCAGGGAATGAGCAGTTCTTC.

This clonotype was observed many times. The chain recombines TRBV12-3 or TRBV12-4 with TRBJ2-5; 8 bases fit TRBD2. The CDR3 extends over 14 amino acids. V lost 4 bases and J lost 4; bases outside the gene matches: 5. The CDR3 DNA sequence: TGTGCCAGCAGTTCTTTTAGCGGGGCAGAGACCCAGTACTTC. It specifies CASSSFSGAETQYF.

This clonotype was seen ten or more times. The chain has TRBV12-3 or TRBV12-4 and TRBJ1-1; 10 bases are a match to TRBD1. With 1 base clipped from V and 2 bases from J, the junction kept 1 base outside the gene matches. This CDR3 has 15 residues. The CDR3 spells CASSLGDRGNTEAFF. As DNA, the CDR3 is TGTGCCAGCAGTTTAGGGGACAGGGGAAACACTGAAGCTTTCTTT.

This clonotype has a handful of counts. The chain employs TRBV29-1 and TRBJ2-7; 8 positions agree with TRBD1. The CDR3 has 13 amino acids. The germline CDR1 and CDR2 sequences are SQVTM and ANQGSEA. V lost 3 bases to trimming and J lost 6 bases; unmatched junction nucleotides: 7. The DNA of the CDR3 is TGCAGCGTTGATTGGGACAGGTTCTGCGAGCAGTACTTC. Protein sequence: CSVDWDRFCEQYF.

This sequence joins TRBV20-1 and TRBJ1-2, with D possibly matching TRBD1 (5 bases). The germline V gene has CDR1 DFQATT and CDR2 SNEGSKA (reference sequence). Trimming removed 6 bases from V and 4 bases from J, with 27 bases in between. This CDR3 spans 17 amino acids. CDR3: CSALHGTLLKRGYGYTF. CDR3 coding DNA: TGCAGTGCCCTACACGGGACCTTACTGAAAAGGGGCTATGGCTACACCTTC.

This clonotype came up a few times. The chain uses TRBV12-3 or TRBV12-4 and TRBJ2-1; 8 bases are shared with TRBD1. This CDR3 comprises 15 residues. V was pared by 5 bases and J by 4 bases, with 7 bases of the junction left unmatched. The CDR3 region has the DNA TGTGCCAGCAGTGCCCGACAGGGGATATACAATGAGCAGTTCTTC. It specifies CASSARQGIYNEQFF.

The chain uses TRBV11-2 and TRBJ1-1; 7 positions agree with TRBD1. V lost 5 bases, J lost 1 base, and 7 bases stayed unmatched. The CDR3 contains 15 residues. In germline, CDR1 is SGHAT, CDR2 FQNNGV. CDR3 in amino acids: CASSGYRGANTEAFF. For the CDR3, the DNA is TGTGCCAGCAGCGGCTACAGGGGTGCGAACACTGAAGCTTTCTTT. The full variable domain, with the rest looked up from reference TRBV11-2 and TRBJ1-1, is EAGVAQSPRYKIIEKRQSVAFWCNPISGHATLYWYQQILGQGPKLLIQFQNNGVVDDSQLPKDRFSAERLKGVDSTLKIQPAKLEDSAVYLCASSGYRGANTEAFFGQGTRLTVV.

This clonotype was recorded at least ten times. Here the CDR3 DNA reads TGCAGTGCTAGGACCGGACAGCATGAGCAGTTCTTC. This gives the protein CSARTGQHEQFF. This chain uses TRBV20-1 with TRBJ2-1, with D perhaps TRBD1 (6 bases). Germline CDR1 DFQATT, CDR2 SNEGSKA (reference sequence). The CDR3 has 12 residues. Trimming pared 3 bases from V and 8 bases from J, leaving 11 bases between.

The chain joins TRBV3-1 to TRBJ1-4, with no clear D. CDR3 length equals 15 residues. Germline CDR1 LGHDT, CDR2 YNNKEL (reference sequence). V lost 4 bases to trimming and J lost 0 bases, with 9 bases between them. The CDR3 reads CASSPDIATNEKLFF. In DNA, the CDR3 is TGTGCCAGCAGCCCCGATATTGCAACTAATGAAAAACTGTTTTTT.

J is TRBJ2-2 and V is TRBV24-1; 10 bases agree with TRBD1. The CDR3 covers 15 residues. With V trimmed by 4 bases and J by 3 bases, 1 base remained unmatched. Germline V gives CDR1 KGHDR, CDR2 SFDVKD. The CDR3 spells CATSEGTGDTGELFF. DNA of the CDR3: TGTGCCACCAGTGAAGGGACAGGGGACACCGGGGAGCTGTTTTTT.

The sample holds a few counts of this clonotype. V usage is TRBV20-1 and J usage is TRBJ2-1, with 9 bases fitting TRBD2. The germline gives CDR1 DFQATT, CDR2 SNEGSKA (reference sequence). J was trimmed by 3 bases and V by 6 bases; bases with no gene match: 12. CDR3 length: 16 residues. The CDR3 region has the DNA TGCAGTGCCAAACAAACGGGGACTAGCTTCTACAATGAGCAGTTCTTC. Translating gives CSAKQTGTSFYNEQFF.

This clonotype showed up just a few times. The V and J genes are TRBV5-1 and TRBJ2-3; D call uncertain. V gave up 0 bases and J gave up 0 bases, with 8 bases separating them. Germline lookup yields CDR1 SGHRS and CDR2 YFSETQ. The CDR3 has 15 residues. The CDR3 sequence is CASSLGGKSTDTQYF. The CDR3, as DNA: TGCGCCAGCAGCTTGGGCGGAAAAAGCACAGATACGCAGTATTTT. The whole variable domain, filled in from reference TRBV5-1 and TRBJ2-3, reads KAGVTQTPRYLIKTRGQQVTLSCSPISGHRSVSWYQQTPGQGLQFLFEYFSETQRNKGNFPGRFSGRQFSNSRSEMNVSTLELGDSALYLCASSLGGKSTDTQYFGPGTRLTVL.

V gene TRBV6-2 or TRBV6-3 combines with J gene TRBJ2-2, with D tentatively TRBD1 or TRBD2 (5 bases each). Germline-derived CDR1 and CDR2 are MNHEY and SVGEGT. This CDR3 comprises 13 residues. V gave up 6 bases and J gave up 7 bases, with 12 bases separating them. The CDR3 loop is CASRRDDFGELFF. The CDR3 coding sequence is TGTGCCAGCAGAAGGGACGACTTCGGGGAGCTGTTTTTT.

The genes are TRBV9 and TRBJ1-6; 7 nucleotides line up with TRBD1. Germline values: CDR1 SGDLS, CDR2 YYNGEE. The CDR3 has 16 amino acids. V lost 0 bases to trimming and J lost 2 bases; unmatched junction nucleotides: 2. In DNA, the CDR3 is TGTGCCAGCAGCGTAGCAGGGGGGACCTATAATTCACCCCTCCACTTT. Translating gives CASSVAGGTYNSPLHF.

The rearrangement joins TRBV5-1 to TRBJ2-7, with TRBD2 matching over 8 bases. The J segment lost 2 bases and the V segment lost 4 bases, leaving 5 bases of the junction unmatched. Germline V lookup: CDR1 SGHRS, CDR2 YFSETQ. This CDR3 is built from 14 residues. CDR3 sequence reads: CASSISGDTYEQYF. The CDR3 DNA reads TGCGCCAGCAGCATTAGCGGGGATACCTACGAGCAGTACTTC.